This TCR beta chain appears in the sequencing data of a study of T-cell reconstitution after alpha-beta-depleted transplantation in children. Findings of the study overall: Expanded graft clones, several hundred of them, were reportedly the source of alpha-beta T cells about two months after transplant. Some patients owed their high day-60 TCRbeta diversity to surviving recipient T cells and thymic progenitors. T-cell numbers and diversity, one year after transplant, stemmed largely from T cells that were newly produced.

It was with unique molecular identifiers that the TCRbeta library was prepared. TCRdb re-called the PCR reads with MiXCR, one entry per CDR3 protein. Of 610,000 or so distinct CDR3 sequences in the sample, about a quarter were seen once. This clonotype was detected only a few times. What it recognizes is unknown. Deletions cut 5 bases from V and 7 bases from J, with 17 bases between. The CDR3 runs 13 residues. The germline gives CDR1 DFQATT, CDR2 SNEGSKA (reference sequence). The chain combines TRBV20-1 with TRBJ1-1; unclear D gene. Material: PBMCs, obtained before TCRalphabeta/CD19-depleted stem cell transplant. This TCR was sampled from a boy younger than two with Wiskott-Aldrich syndrome, due to receive a stem cell transplant. CDR3 nucleotide sequence: TGCAGTGCTGAAACATTTCGTCGTGATGAAGCTTTCTTT. It codes for CSAETFRRDEAFF.